This T cell receptor (beta chain) was recorded in a study of blood T cell repertoires in COVID-19. Overall study: Donors in the United States, Italy and Spain gave samples during acute or convalescent COVID-19. T cells, B-cell-depleted T cells, or PBMCs provided the cDNA or gDNA that served as material.

This clone was detected only once. Other DNA sequences of this sample code for an identical CDR3. In the original analysis: Amplification from reference gene primers served as the basis for estimated nucleated cell counts. The table came from immunoSEQ multiplex PCR; TCRdb's copy has only in-frame clones and leaves some out. That table is the source of V, J and clone size, and D and trimming were worked out from the DNA. The table records about 320,000 clones, 70% to 90% of them present only once. In germline, CDR1 is MNHNS, CDR2 SASEGT. CDR3 length: 10 amino acids. The V end was cut by 1 base, the J end by 16 bases, with 8 bases between.

The clonotype was recovered from a human donor in a cohort sampled during active COVID-19. The chain couples TRBV6-1 to TRBJ1-5; D might be TRBD1 (5 bases). The sample was peripheral blood. CDR3 coding DNA: TGTGCCAGCAGTGAAGGACAGACCCATTTT. The encoded protein is CASSEGQTHF.